The 17 T cell receptor beta chains in this list originate from one sample, sequenced in a study of blood T cells in healthy people across ages. A J-beta primer mix and a sample-barcoded 5' primer were used in a second PCR of roughly 7 to 12 cycles. TCRdb analysed the 5' RACE reads with MiXCR anew, one entry per CDR3 protein. The table shows about 650,000 distinct CDR3 sequences, with around 32% occurring only once. The sequenced sample consisted of blood. The receptors derive from a woman older than 75 in good health.

Comment on this clonotype: A much bigger clone sits one base away, suggesting this may be a read error. The chain carries TRBV24-1 and TRBJ2-1; TRBD2 matches at 8 bases. The length of the CDR3 is 14 residues. Germline assignment: CDR1 KGHDR and CDR2 SFDVKD. Trimming cost V 7 bases and J 8 bases; bases outside gene matches: 9. The CDR3 bases are TGTGCCACCAGGGATGCCCCAGCGGGGGATGAGCAGTTCTTC. Its protein is CATRDAPAGDEQFF.

The rearrangement links TRBV28 to TRBJ2-7, with D hard to call. This CDR3 is 14 amino acids long. Deletions cut 6 bases from V and 2 bases from J, with 14 bases between. Germline V CDR1 and CDR2: MDHEN, SYDVKM. The CDR3: CASSADTAAYEQYF. The CDR3 DNA reads TGTGCCAGCAGCGCTGACACGGCGGCCTACGAGCAGTACTTC.

At least ten counts were recorded for this clonotype. The V and J genes are TRBV2 and TRBJ2-3; 10 bases align to TRBD1. The CDR3 covers 16 residues. After removal of 6 bases from V and 3 bases from J, the junction contained 9 bases not matched to a gene. Germline V lookup: CDR1 SNHLY, CDR2 FYNNEI. In nucleotides, the CDR3 is TGTGCCAGCAGCCCCGGGACAGGGGCGTGGACAGATACGCAGTATTTT. Its protein is CASSPGTGAWTDTQYF.

This clonotype was seen a few times. The chain joins TRBV29-1 to TRBJ2-6; perhaps TRBD1 as D (5 bases). The CDR3 contains 14 residues. The V and J ends lost 6 bases and 0 bases respectively, with 9 bases between them. Germline values: CDR1 SQVTM, CDR2 ANQGSEA. The CDR3 loop is CSVVQGSGANVLTF. The CDR3 nucleotides are TGCAGCGTGGTTCAGGGCTCTGGGGCCAACGTCCTGACTTTC.

The chain couples TRBV3-1 to TRBJ2-2, with a weak D call TRBD2 (7 bases). Between the trimmed V and J ends, which lost 0 bases and 6 bases, there was a span of 8 bases. The CDR3 contains 14 residues. In germline, CDR1 is LGHDT, CDR2 YNNKEL (reference sequence). CDR3 sequence (DNA): TGTGCCAGCAGCCAAGACGGGGGGCCCGGGGAGCTGTTTTTT. Translation gives CASSQDGGPGELFF. Based on the CDR3 plus reference TRBV3-1 and TRBJ2-2, the full variable domain is DTAVSQTPKYLVTQMGNDKSIKCEQNLGHDTMYWYKQDSKKFLKIMFSYNNKELIINETVPNRFSPKSPDKAHLNLHINSLELGDSAVYFCASSQDGGPGELFFGEGSRLTVL.

The chain joins TRBV9 to TRBJ1-6, with TRBD1 matching 9 bases. The CDR3 has 15 residues. Looked up from germline, CDR1 is SGDLS and CDR2 is YYNGEE. V was pared by 3 bases and J by 10 bases, with 8 bases of the junction left unmatched. Here the CDR3 DNA reads TGTGCCAGCAGCGAACGGGACAGGGTAATATCACCCCTCCACTTT. Encoded protein: CASSERDRVISPLHF.

J is TRBJ2-3 and V is TRBV24-1, with 8 nucleotides matching TRBD2. Germline values: CDR1 KGHDR, CDR2 SFDVKD. The J segment lost 3 bases and the V segment lost 6 bases, leaving 13 bases of the junction unmatched. CDR3 size: 17 residues. CDR3 residues: CATSSSSRVAGTDTQYF. Written as DNA, the CDR3 is TGTGCCACCAGTTCCTCTTCGAGAGTAGCGGGAACAGATACGCAGTATTTT.

The rearrangement links TRBV28 to TRBJ1-2; D is possibly TRBD1 (6 bases). V was cut by 2 bases and J by 4 bases, with 11 bases left in between. CDR1 MDHEN and CDR2 SYDVKM come from the germline V gene. The CDR3 totals 14 residues. CDR3 region: CASSLIGQSYGYTF. CDR3 nucleotide sequence: TGTGCCAGCAGTTTAATCGGACAGTCCTATGGCTACACCTTC.

This clonotype was recorded at least ten times. The chain couples TRBV7-9 to TRBJ1-2; D is undetermined. The germline V and J ends were trimmed by 4 bases and 8 bases, with 14 bases remaining between them. The CDR3 is 13 residues long. CDR1 SEHNR and CDR2 FQNEAQ come from the germline V gene (reference sequence). The CDR3 region is CASSYLRVGGYTF. The CDR3 nucleotides read TGTGCCAGCAGCTATCTCCGGGTTGGGGGCTACACCTTC.

This clonotype was found many times. The chain carries TRBV11-2 and TRBJ2-5, with 9 positions matching TRBD1. The ends lost 1 base at V and 2 bases at J; junction bases unmatched: 2. Looked up from germline, CDR1 is SGHAT and CDR2 is FQNNGV. The CDR3 is 15 residues long. CDR3 region: CASSLGDRDQETQYF. The CDR3 region has the DNA TGTGCCAGCAGCTTAGGGGACAGGGATCAAGAGACCCAGTACTTC.

This clonotype has just a few counts. A much larger clone lies one base from this, so it may be a read error. The chain recombines TRBV6-1 with TRBJ2-3; the D gene is possibly TRBD1 (7 bases). CDR1 and CDR2 (germline): MNHNS, SASEGT. The CDR3 sequence is 15 residues long. Trimming took off 6 bases at V and 6 bases at J, with 19 bases between the two ends. CDR3 DNA sequence: TGTGCCAGCAGCCGAGGCGCAGGGGGACTCGATACGCAGTATTTT. Translating it yields CASSRGAGGLDTQYF.

Many counts were recorded for this clonotype. The CDR3 loop reads CSAPRDSRDLPDTQYF. CDR3 nucleotides: TGCAGTGCCCCGCGGGACAGTCGGGACCTCCCAGATACGCAGTATTTT. The chain recombines TRBV20-1 with TRBJ2-3; perhaps TRBD1 as D (7 bases). Per the germline V gene, CDR1 is DFQATT and CDR2 is SNEGSKA (reference sequence). V shed 6 bases and J shed 4 bases, with 23 bases lying between them. The length of the CDR3 is 16 residues.

This clonotype was seen ten or more times. The genes are TRBV7-2 and TRBJ1-2; D is perhaps TRBD1 (5 bases). V lost 3 bases and J 0 bases, leaving 11 bases between the germline ends. CDR1 is SGHTA, CDR2 FQGNSA, per germline. CDR3 length equals 15 residues. In DNA, the CDR3 is TGTGCCAGCAGCTTGGACACCACAGCTAACTATGGCTACACCTTC. Amino acids: CASSLDTTANYGYTF.

As regards this clonotype: A single base separates this from a much larger clone, so it may be a read error. This chain connects TRBV20-1 to TRBJ2-5, with D unclear. The CDR3 has 14 residues. Germline V gene data show CDR1 as DFQATT and CDR2 as SNEGSKA (reference sequence). V was cut by 0 bases and J by 11 bases, with 19 bases left in between. The CDR3 spells CSARDPGRNNEQYF. The CDR3, as DNA: TGCAGTGCTAGAGATCCAGGCAGAAACAATGAGCAGTACTTC.

This chain links TRBV4-3 with TRBJ1-4; the D gene is possibly TRBD1 (5 bases). The V and J ends lost 0 bases and 6 bases respectively, with 11 bases between them. There are 15 residues in the CDR3. Germline V gene sequence: CDR1 LGHNA, CDR2 YSLEER. The CDR3 spells CASSQEQGWDEKLFF. The CDR3 coding sequence is TGCGCCAGCAGCCAAGAGCAGGGTTGGGATGAAAAACTGTTTTTT.

This clonotype showed up just a few times. Relative to the germline gene, one junction end is altered; a read error may explain this. The chain combines TRBV29-1 with TRBJ2-1, with 10 bases that match TRBD2. The germline V gene encodes CDR1 SQVTM and CDR2 ANQGSEA. CDR3 length equals 15 residues. The CDR3 nucleotides are TGCGGCGTTGTGGCAGCGGGGGGGCCAGGAAATGAGCAGTTCTTC. This gives the protein CGVVAAGGPGNEQFF.

This clonotype was seen just once. A much larger clone lies a single base off, so this may be a read error. This chain joins TRBV2 and TRBJ2-5; 11 bases map to TRBD1. Germline V CDR1 and CDR2: SNHLY, FYNNEI. The CDR3 is 16 amino acids. The CDR3 region has the DNA TGTGCCGGCAGTGAAGTCGGGACAGGGGGCCAAGAGACCCAGTACTTC. It encodes CAGSEVGTGGQETQYF. The whole variable domain, remainder taken from reference TRBV2 and TRBJ2-5, is EPEVTQTPSHQVTQMGQEVILRCVPISNHLYFYWYRQILGQKVEFLVSFYNNEISEKSEIFDDQFSVERPDGSNFTLKIRSTKLEDSAMYFCAGSEVGTGGQETQYFGPGTRLLVL.